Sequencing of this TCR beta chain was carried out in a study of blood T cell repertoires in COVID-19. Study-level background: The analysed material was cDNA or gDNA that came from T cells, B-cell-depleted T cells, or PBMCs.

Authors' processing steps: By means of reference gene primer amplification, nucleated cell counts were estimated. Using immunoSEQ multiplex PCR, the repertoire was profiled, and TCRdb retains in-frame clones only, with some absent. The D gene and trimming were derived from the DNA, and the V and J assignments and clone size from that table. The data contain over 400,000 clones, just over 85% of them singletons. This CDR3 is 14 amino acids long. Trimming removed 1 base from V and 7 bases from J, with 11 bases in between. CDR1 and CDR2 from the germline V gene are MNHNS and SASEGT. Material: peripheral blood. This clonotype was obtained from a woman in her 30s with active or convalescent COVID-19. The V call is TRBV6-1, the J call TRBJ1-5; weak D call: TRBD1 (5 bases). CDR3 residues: CASSEVAGRQPQHF. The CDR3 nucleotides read TGTGCCAGCAGTGAAGTGGCAGGGAGGCAGCCCCAGCATTTT.